The 19 T cell receptor beta chains below come from one sample, sequenced in a study of T cell changes during pregnancy in multiple sclerosis. Assay: immunoSEQ multiplex PCR; the TCRdb copy retains only in-frame clones and omits some. Here the sample spans 65,000 to 90,000 clones, around 92% being singletons. This sample comprised peripheral blood, obtained in the third trimester of pregnancy. Every receptor here comes from a female donor in good health, enrolled as a control in a pregnancy study.

This clone was seen only once. The DNA for the CDR3 is TGTGCCAGCAGCCCCCCGGGAGGGTACACTGAAGCTTTCTTT. Amino acid sequence: CASSPPGGYTEAFF. This chain connects TRBV9 to TRBJ1-1; D call uncertain. The CDR3 has 14 residues. Trimming removed 4 bases at V and 3 bases at J, with 13 bases between. Per germline, CDR1 SGDLS and CDR2 YYNGEE.

The chain is built from TRBV7-8 and TRBJ2-7; D remains unclear. The CDR3 length is 14 residues. Trimming cost V 1 base and J 2 bases, with 9 bases left between them. Germline V CDR1 and CDR2: SGHVS, FQNEAQ. CDR3 sequence: CASSLVSNPYEQYF. The CDR3 DNA sequence: TGTGCCAGCAGCTTAGTTAGTAACCCCTACGAGCAGTACTTC.

The rearrangement joins TRBV5-1 to TRBJ2-7; D is perhaps TRBD1 (6 bases). This CDR3 is built from 13 residues. V was pared by 7 bases and J by 0 bases, with 11 bases between. Germline V gives CDR1 SGHRS, CDR2 YFSETQ. The CDR3 protein is CASSTGSSYEQYF. Here the CDR3 DNA reads TGCGCCAGCTCCACAGGGAGCTCCTACGAGCAGTACTTC.

The chain links TRBV9 to TRBJ1-1; possible D gene TRBD1, 6 bases. Trimming pared 3 bases from V and 3 bases from J, leaving 15 bases between. CDR3 length equals 15 residues. Germline-derived CDR1 and CDR2 are SGDLS and YYNGEE. CDR3 amino acids: CASSAQGKVDTEAFF. The CDR3 DNA reads as TGTGCCAGCAGCGCTCAGGGGAAAGTAGACACTGAAGCTTTCTTT.

The DNA of the CDR3 is TGTGCCAGCAGCGTAGGAGGGCAGGGGGTTATCTATGGCTACACCTTC. Translation gives CASSVGGQGVIYGYTF. The chain employs TRBV9 and TRBJ1-2; 7 bases match TRBD1. In germline, CDR1 is SGDLS, CDR2 YYNGEE. The CDR3 has 16 residues. V dropped 0 bases and J dropped 4; count of bases not matched to a gene: 9. Full variable domain (rest looked up from reference TRBV9 and TRBJ1-2): DSGVTQTPKHLITATGQRVTLRCSPRSGDLSVYWYQQSLDQGLQFLIQYYNGEERAKGNILERFSAQQFPDLHSELNLSSLELGDSALYFCASSVGGQGVIYGYTFGSGTRLTVV.

This clone was picked up one time. This chain uses TRBV19 with TRBJ2-3; possible D gene TRBD1, 6 bases. The CDR3 totals 17 residues. Germline V gives CDR1 LNHDA, CDR2 SQIVND (reference sequence). Trimming removed 9 bases at V and 0 bases at J, with 22 bases between. CDR3 region: CASTGTSRIGSTDTQYF. CDR3 coding DNA: TGTGCCAGCACCGGGACATCACGTATCGGTAGCACAGATACGCAGTATTTT.

The gene calls are TRBV5-4 and TRBJ2-3; D not certain. CDR1 is SGHNT and CDR2 is YYREEE in the germline V gene (reference sequence). The CDR3 totals 14 residues. Trimming removed 0 bases from V and 2 bases from J, with 7 bases in between. The CDR3 spells CASSLAFYTDTQYF. DNA of the CDR3: TGTGCCAGCAGCTTGGCCTTCTACACAGATACGCAGTATTTT.

The chain combines TRBV7-6 with TRBJ2-7; TRBD1 is a possible D gene (5 bases). The CDR3 spans 16 residues. Germline V CDR1 and CDR2: SGHVS, FNYEAQ. The V gene lost 5 bases and the J gene lost 2 bases, with 19 bases spanning the gap. The CDR3 loop reads CASSGPVGAQTYEQYF. CDR3 DNA: TGTGCCAGCAGCGGACCAGTTGGGGCTCAAACCTACGAGCAGTACTTC.

This chain uses TRBV19 with TRBJ2-7, with 9 bases matching TRBD2. This CDR3 has 15 residues. V lost 4 bases and J lost 4; bases outside the gene matches: 8. Germline lookup yields CDR1 LNHDA and CDR2 SQIVND (reference sequence). For the CDR3, the DNA is TGTGCCAGTAGTAACGCCGGGACTAGCACTTACGAGCAGTACTTC. It codes for CASSNAGTSTYEQYF. Based on the CDR3 plus reference TRBV19 and TRBJ2-7, the full variable domain is DGGITQSPKYLFRKEGQNVTLSCEQNLNHDAMYWYRQDPGQGLRLIYYSQIVNDFQKGDIAEGYSVSREKKESFPLTVTSAQKNPTAFYLCASSNAGTSTYEQYFGPGTRLTVT.

This clone showed up just a few times. The chain employs TRBV29-1 and TRBJ1-1, with D maybe TRBD1 (6 bases). This CDR3 is 13 amino acids long. Germline CDR1 reads SQVTM; CDR2 reads ANQGSEA. The V end lost 7 bases, the J end lost 0 bases, and 12 bases lay between the germline ends. In DNA, the CDR3 is TGCAGCGGAGGACAGAGTATGAACACTGAAGCTTTCTTT. This gives the protein CSGGQSMNTEAFF.

V gene TRBV6-5 combines with J gene TRBJ1-1; no clear D. Germline V gene lookup returns CDR1 MNHEY and CDR2 SVGAGI. V was cut by 2 bases and J by 1 base, with 8 bases left in between. The CDR3 spans 14 residues. DNA for the CDR3: TGTGCCAGCAGTTACGGGAGGGCGAACACTGAAGCTTTCTTT. Protein: CASSYGRANTEAFF.

The V call is TRBV9, the J call TRBJ2-1; a possible D gene is TRBD2 (6 bases). The CDR3 contains 14 residues. Trimming took 3 bases from V and 8 from J, leaving 15 bases between them. Germline CDR1 SGDLS, CDR2 YYNGEE. CDR3 bases: TGTGCCAGCAGCGCCCGGGACTCCACCCATGAGCAGTTCTTC. It is translated as CASSARDSTHEQFF.

The genes are TRBV29-1 and TRBJ1-2; maybe TRBD1 (5 bases). This CDR3 region has 11 residues. In germline, CDR1 is SQVTM, CDR2 ANQGSEA. V lost 2 bases, J lost 8 bases, and 9 bases lay in between. The CDR3 spells CSVEQGGGYTF. The CDR3 DNA sequence: TGCAGCGTTGAACAGGGCGGAGGCTACACCTTC. Together with reference TRBV29-1 and TRBJ1-2, the CDR3 gives the full variable domain: SAVISQKPSRDICQRGTSLTIQCQVDSQVTMMFWYRQQPGQSLTLIATANQGSEATYESGFVIDKFPISRPNLTFSTLTVSNMSPEDSSIYLCSVEQGGGYTFGSGTRLTVV.

V and J are TRBV7-7 and TRBJ2-1, with unresolved D. CDR1 is SSHAT, CDR2 FNYEAQ, per germline (reference sequence). This CDR3 region has 13 residues. V dropped 1 base and J dropped 7 bases, with 8 bases sitting between them. The DNA for the CDR3 is TGTGCCAGCAGCTTAGGTCAGCGTAATGAGCAGTTCTTC. Amino acid sequence: CASSLGQRNEQFF.

This clone was counted once. The V call is TRBV10-3, the J call TRBJ2-1; D perhaps matches TRBD1 (6 bases). V lost 3 bases to trimming and J lost 0 bases, with 9 bases between them. The CDR3 is 15 amino acids. Germline loops: CDR1 ENHRY, CDR2 SYGVKD. Here the CDR3 DNA reads TGTGCCATCAGTGATAGGGACAACTCCTACAATGAGCAGTTCTTC. Protein sequence: CAISDRDNSYNEQFF.

The chain couples TRBV7-9 to TRBJ2-2, with D unresolved. CDR3 length: 14 residues. Per the germline V gene, CDR1 is SEHNR and CDR2 is FQNEAQ (reference sequence). V lost 4 bases, J lost 1 base, and 7 bases lay in between. DNA for the CDR3: TGTGCCAGCAGCTCAACCGGGAACACCGGGGAGCTGTTTTTT. Translating gives CASSSTGNTGELFF.

J is TRBJ1-2 and V is TRBV6-5, with TRBD1 identical over 7 bases. This CDR3 is built from 14 residues. Looked up from germline, CDR1 is MNHEY and CDR2 is SVGAGI. V lost 6 bases and J lost 3; bases outside the gene matches: 7. The CDR3 loop reads CASSPGTAHYGYTF. CDR3 nucleotides: TGTGCCAGCAGCCCGGGGACAGCGCACTATGGCTACACCTTC.

The gene calls are TRBV9 and TRBJ2-3; 10 nucleotides line up with TRBD2. From germline, CDR1 is SGDLS and CDR2 YYNGEE. CDR3 length: 16 residues. Trimming at V came to 4 bases and at J to 5 bases, leaving 10 bases not matched to a gene. CDR3: CASSPLAGAVIDTQYF. In nucleotides, the CDR3 is TGTGCCAGCAGCCCCCTAGCGGGAGCGGTTATAGATACGCAGTATTTT.

The CDR3 DNA is TGTGCCAGCAGCTTATTTCCGGGGGGAAACACCATATATTTT. This codes for CASSLFPGGNTIYF. The chain couples TRBV7-6 to TRBJ1-3; D remains unclear. Per the germline V gene, CDR1 is SGHVS and CDR2 is FNYEAQ. Trimming pared 2 bases from V and 4 bases from J, leaving 9 bases between. The CDR3 is 14 amino acids. Combining the CDR3 with reference TRBV7-6 and TRBJ1-3 gives the whole variable domain GAGVSQSPRYKVTKRGQDVALRCDPISGHVSLYWYRQALGQGPEFLTYFNYEAQQDKSGLPNDRFSAERPEGSISTLTIQRTEQRDSAMYRCASSLFPGGNTIYFGEGSWLTVV.